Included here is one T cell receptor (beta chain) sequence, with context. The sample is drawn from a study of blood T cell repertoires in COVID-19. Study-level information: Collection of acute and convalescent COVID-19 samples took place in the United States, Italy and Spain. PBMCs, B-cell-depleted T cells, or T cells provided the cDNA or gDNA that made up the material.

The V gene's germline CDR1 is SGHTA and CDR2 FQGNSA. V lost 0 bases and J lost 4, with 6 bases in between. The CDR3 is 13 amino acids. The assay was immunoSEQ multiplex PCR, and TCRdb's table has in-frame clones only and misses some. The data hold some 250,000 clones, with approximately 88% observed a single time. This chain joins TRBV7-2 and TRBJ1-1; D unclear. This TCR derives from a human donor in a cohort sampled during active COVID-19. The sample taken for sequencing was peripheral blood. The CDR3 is CASSLARGTEAFF. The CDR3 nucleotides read TGTGCCAGCAGCTTAGCGCGGGGCACTGAAGCTTTCTTT.